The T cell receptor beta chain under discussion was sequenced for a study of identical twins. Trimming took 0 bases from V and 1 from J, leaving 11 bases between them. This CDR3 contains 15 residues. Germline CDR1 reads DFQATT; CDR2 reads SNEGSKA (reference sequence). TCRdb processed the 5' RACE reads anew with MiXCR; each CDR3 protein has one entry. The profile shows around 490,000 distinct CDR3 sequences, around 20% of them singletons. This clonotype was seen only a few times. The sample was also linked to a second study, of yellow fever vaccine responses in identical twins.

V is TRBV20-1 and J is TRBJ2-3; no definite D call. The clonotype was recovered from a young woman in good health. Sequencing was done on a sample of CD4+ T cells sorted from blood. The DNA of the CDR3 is TGCAGTGCTAGAGATCTTCGGCAGGGCACAGATACGCAGTATTTT. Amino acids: CSARDLRQGTDTQYF.